This TCR beta chain derives from a study of graft-versus-host responses after intestinal transplantation. Looking at the study overall: Transplant types were multivisceral, liver-intestinal, or isolated intestinal. All of the recipients had induction that used anti-thymocyte globulin, then tacrolimus and steroids for approximately 3 years.

TCRdb's copy holds only in-frame clones and misses some; the assay was immunoSEQ multiplex PCR. The sample has more than 65,000 clones, roughly 89% seen once. Study-level points and caveats: HvG clone declines early post-transplant were associated with peak circulating GvH levels. GvH clones detected in recipient marrow included some appearing first in ileum or blood.

For this clone: Its matching antigen is unknown.

The source material was unstimulated CD4+ T cells sorted from spleen or lymph node cells, sampled before intestinal transplant. This receptor was identified in a human donor who received an intestinal transplant.

Here the CDR3 reads CASSLGQGNTEAFF. CDR3 DNA: TGTGCCAGCAGCCTAGGACAGGGGAACACTGAAGCTTTCTTT. The chain is built from TRBV11-3 and TRBJ1-1; 8 nucleotides agree with TRBD1. The CDR3 contains 14 residues. V was pared by 5 bases and J by 1 base, with 3 bases of the junction left unmatched. Germline loops: CDR1 SGHNT, CDR2 YENEEA.